This is a list of T cell receptor beta chains from one sample in a study of Ad26.COV2.S vaccination and SARS-CoV-2 variants. Using immunoSEQ multiplex PCR, the repertoire was profiled, and TCRdb retains in-frame clones only, with some absent. The table lists just under 250,000 clones, 88% of them singletons, with about 11% in the top ten. The sequencing used peripheral blood, collected in a trial of Ad26.COV2.S vaccine versus placebo. All receptors come from a person aged 18-60 years who received the Ad26.COV2.S COVID-19 vaccine or a placebo. CDR3s include the opening cysteine and the closing phenylalanine or tryptophan. The D gene is left open where the match is weak. Expanded clones are given a class, and other clones once, few, many or no size at all.

CDR3,DNA,D,size,J,V,length
CASSPGQGFEKLFF,TGTGCCAGCAGCCCCGGACAGGGGTTCGAAAAACTGTTTTTT,TRBD1,.,TRBJ1-4,TRBV7-9,14
CASREGQVADEQYF,TGTGCCAGCAGAGAGGGACAGGTTGCCGACGAGCAGTACTTC,TRBD1,once,TRBJ2-7,TRBV2,14
CASSVALGSGYGYTF,TGTGCCAGCAGCGTAGCTCTGGGTTCAGGCTATGGCTACACCTTC,.,.,TRBJ1-2,TRBV9,15
CATSGGQSYEQYF,TGTGCCACCAGTGGAGGACAGAGCTACGAGCAGTACTTC,.,.,TRBJ2-7,TRBV24-1,13
CASSPPDRGHEKLFF,TGTGCCAGCAGTCCCCCCGACAGGGGCCATGAAAAACTGTTTTTT,TRBD1,.,TRBJ1-4,TRBV27,15
CASSHPEDGTGPNTEAFF,TGTGCCAGCAGCCATCCCGAGGACGGGACAGGGCCGAACACTGAAGCTTTCTTT,TRBD1,.,TRBJ1-1,TRBV4-2,18
CASTPQGDQPQHF,TGTGCCAGTACCCCTCAGGGGGACCAGCCCCAGCATTTT,TRBD1,.,TRBJ1-5,TRBV19,13
CASSQDRVGSYTF,TGTGCCAGCAGCCAGGACAGGGTAGGAAGCTACACCTTC,TRBD1,.,TRBJ1-2,TRBV14,13
CASLGETQYF,TGTGCCAGCCTAGGAGAGACCCAGTACTTC,.,.,TRBJ2-5,TRBV27,10
CAWSPNGEQFF,TGTGCCTGGAGCCCTAACGGTGAGCAGTTCTTC,.,.,TRBJ2-1,TRBV30,11
CASRKRGGTGELFF,TGTGCCAGCAGAAAGAGGGGGGGCACCGGGGAGCTGTTTTTT,.,.,TRBJ2-2,TRBV7-2,14
CASSPPGPLEGTGELFF,TGTGCCAGCAGCCCTCCGGGCCCACTAGAGGGGACCGGGGAGCTGTTTTTT,.,few,TRBJ2-2,TRBV7-9,17
CASSYSPPPALTEAFF,TGTGCCAGCAGTTACTCACCCCCGCCGGCTCTCACTGAAGCTTTCTTT,.,few,TRBJ1-1,TRBV6-5,16
CARGPHPPPSALTYEQYF,TGTGCCAGAGGACCTCATCCCCCCCCTAGTGCCCTAACCTACGAGCAGTACTTC,.,.,TRBJ2-7,TRBV7-5,18
CASSRTGARNTGELFF,TGCGCCAGCAGCCGTACAGGGGCGCGGAACACCGGGGAGCTGTTTTTT,TRBD1,.,TRBJ2-2,TRBV5-1,16